This T cell receptor beta chain is from a study of vaccination effects on CD4 cells after COVID-19. Per germline, CDR1 MNHEY and CDR2 SVGAGI. There are 13 residues in the CDR3. V was pared by 7 bases and J by 5 bases, with 12 bases between. This clone was picked up one time. The target antigen is unknown. Antigen-specific CD4+ T cells expanded by the ViraFEST assay with viral peptide pools were then sequenced. CD4+ T cells were isolated after around 10 days of culture. As their vaccination, participants received two doses of either BNT162b2 or mRNA-1273. PBMC were cultured at a few million per well with 10 IU/ml IL-2 and 9 to 10 ug/ml peptides. Cells had half their medium changed to IL-2 medium on days 3 and 7. Sequencing used immunoSEQ multiplex PCR; TCRdb keeps in-frame clones, though not all of them. The sample yields about 27,000 clones, around four fifths seen once.

The chain is built from TRBV6-5 and TRBJ2-1; the D is unclear. This TCR was recovered from a human donor who received a COVID-19 vaccine. Some clones in this sample may be carry-over from other donors' samples. The starting material was CD4+ T cells from PBMCs cultured with HCoV-NL63 spike peptides, obtained after COVID-19 vaccination. As DNA, the CDR3 is TGTGCCAGCAAACCATATGGAGACAATGAGCAGTTCTTC. Translating gives CASKPYGDNEQFF.